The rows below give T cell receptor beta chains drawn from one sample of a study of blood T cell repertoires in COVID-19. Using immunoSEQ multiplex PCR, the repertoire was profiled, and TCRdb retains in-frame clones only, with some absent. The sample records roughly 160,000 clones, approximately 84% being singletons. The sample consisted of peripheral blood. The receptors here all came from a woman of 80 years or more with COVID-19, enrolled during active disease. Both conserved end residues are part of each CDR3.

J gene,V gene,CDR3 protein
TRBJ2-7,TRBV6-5,CASSYSDSYEQYF
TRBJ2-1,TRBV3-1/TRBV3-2,CASSQARYNEQFF
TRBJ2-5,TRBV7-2,CASSLTALVETQYF
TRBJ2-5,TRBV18,CASSPPGGQTNVETQYF
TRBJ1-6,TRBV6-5,CASSLGQGDNSPLHF
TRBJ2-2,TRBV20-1,CSASPRRELFF
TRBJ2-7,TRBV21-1,CASSRVGLPASYEQYF
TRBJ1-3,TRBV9,CASSVASRQGASGNTIYF
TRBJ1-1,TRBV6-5,CASGTNGGTEAFF
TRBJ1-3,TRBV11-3,CASSQGSSGNTIYF
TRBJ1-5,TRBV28,CASRNRGGNQPQHF
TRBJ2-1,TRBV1,CTSSQRDPPEQFF
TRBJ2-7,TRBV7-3,CASSRDTSGNYEQYF
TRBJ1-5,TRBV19,CASSIRGNQPQHF
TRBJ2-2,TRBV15,CATSRTGRANTGELFF
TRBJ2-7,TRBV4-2,CASSQDQGTGGKEQYF
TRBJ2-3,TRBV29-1,CSVEAGGTQYF
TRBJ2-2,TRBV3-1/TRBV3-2,CASSPWGSDTGELFF
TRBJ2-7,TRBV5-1,CASSLVGGRTSEQYF
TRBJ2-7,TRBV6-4,CASSDSLAGPSYEQYF
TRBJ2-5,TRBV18,CASSPLMDSETQYF
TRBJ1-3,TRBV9,CASSVRQGAPGNTIYF
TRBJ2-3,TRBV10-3,CAISPGLAGSTDTQYF
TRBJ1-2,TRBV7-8,CASTQNRADYGYTF
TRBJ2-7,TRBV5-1,CASSLDSTYEQYF
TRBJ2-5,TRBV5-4,CASSPPEAGGVETQYF
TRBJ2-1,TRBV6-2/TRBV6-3,CASSWLAGNEQFF
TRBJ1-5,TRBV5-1,CASSQGGGWDQPQHF